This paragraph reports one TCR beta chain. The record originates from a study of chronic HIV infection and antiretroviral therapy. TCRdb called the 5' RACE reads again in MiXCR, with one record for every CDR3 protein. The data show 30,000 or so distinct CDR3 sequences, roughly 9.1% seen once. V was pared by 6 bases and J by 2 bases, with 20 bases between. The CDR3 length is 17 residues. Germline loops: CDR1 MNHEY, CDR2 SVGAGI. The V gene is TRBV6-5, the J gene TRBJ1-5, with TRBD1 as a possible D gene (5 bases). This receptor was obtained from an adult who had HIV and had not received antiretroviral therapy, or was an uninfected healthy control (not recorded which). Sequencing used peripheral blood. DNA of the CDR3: TGTGCCAGCAGGGGACCGGGACGAGGTAGTGGCAATCAGCCCCAGCATTTT. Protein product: CASRGPGRGSGNQPQHF.